Listed below are T cell receptor beta chains from one sample, sequenced in a study of T cell clones after liver transplantation. Clones were sequenced by immunoSEQ multiplex PCR, and TCRdb holds only the in-frame ones, with some missing. The sample shows some 70,000 clones, 80% of them seen only once. The sequencing here drew on CD4+ T cells from blood, taken before liver transplant. The receptors originated from a human donor who received a liver transplant. CDR3s include the opening cysteine and the closing phenylalanine or tryptophan. Fields, in order: CDR3 length, clone size, J gene, D gene, V gene, CDR3 protein, CDR3 DNA. A D gene is named only where the DNA matches it firmly. Size tells how often a clone was seen (once, few, many) or the class of an expanded clone, and some rows leave it out.

14	-	TRBJ2-3	TRBD1	TRBV9	CASSPDRDTDTQYF	TGTGCCAGCAGCCCCGACAGGGATACAGATACGCAGTATTTT
15	-	TRBJ1-4	-	TRBV9	CASSARDNSHEKLFF	TGTGCCAGCAGCGCAAGGGACAACAGCCATGAAAAACTGTTTTTT
14	-	TRBJ2-5	-	TRBV11-1	CASSLGQGEVTQYF	TGTGCCAGCAGCTTAGGGCAGGGAGAGGTGACCCAGTACTTC
16	-	TRBJ1-2	TRBD1	TRBV4-3	CASSQDDGTGIYGYTF	TGCGCCAGCAGCCAAGATGACGGGACAGGGATTTATGGCTACACCTTC
14	-	TRBJ2-1	-	TRBV6-6	CASTYYGGGREQFF	TGTGCCAGCACTTACTACGGGGGAGGCAGGGAGCAGTTCTTC
17	-	TRBJ1-5	TRBD1	TRBV27	CASRKTGGTASSQPQHF	TGTGCCAGCAGAAAGACAGGGGGCACCGCATCGTCCCAGCCCCAGCATTTT
14	-	TRBJ2-1	-	TRBV5-1	CASSRRTAPNEQFF	TGCGCCAGCAGCAGACGGACAGCCCCCAATGAGCAGTTCTTC
13	-	TRBJ1-2	TRBD1	TRBV28	CASSLGTDYGYTF	TGTGCCAGCAGCCTGGGGACAGACTATGGCTACACCTTC
16	-	TRBJ1-4	-	TRBV10-2	CASSSRQTGRDEKLFF	TGCGCCAGCAGCTCCAGACAGACAGGTCGGGATGAAAAACTGTTTTTT
15	once	TRBJ2-7	-	TRBV9	CASSRTQASTYEQYF	TGTGCCAGCAGCCGTACCCAGGCCAGTACCTACGAGCAGTACTTC
16	-	TRBJ2-5	TRBD1	TRBV15	CATRWTGNGLQETQYF	TGTGCCACCAGATGGACAGGCAATGGGCTCCAAGAGACCCAGTACTTC
14	few	TRBJ2-2	TRBD1	TRBV9	CATRDSSNTGELFF	TGTGCCACCCGGGACAGCTCGAACACCGGGGAGCTGTTTTTT
17	-	TRBJ1-5	-	TRBV5-6	CASSLAKVGDGNQPQHF	TGTGCCAGCAGCCTTGCAAAGGTAGGGGATGGCAATCAGCCCCAGCATTTT
16	few	TRBJ1-2	-	TRBV28	CASSLSTGFANYGYTF	TGTGCCAGCAGTTTATCGACAGGCTTTGCTAACTATGGCTACACCTTC
13	few	TRBJ1-5	-	TRBV6-5	CASRKTLNQPQHF	TGTGCCAGCAGGAAGACCCTAAATCAGCCCCAGCATTTT
13	-	TRBJ2-2	-	TRBV9	CASSASIAGELFF	TGTGCCAGCAGTGCTTCAATCGCCGGGGAGCTGTTTTTT
16	-	TRBJ1-3	-	TRBV27	CASSFSRAHSGNTIYF	TGTGCCAGCAGTTTTTCTAGGGCCCACTCTGGAAACACCATATATTTT
13	many	TRBJ1-5	-	TRBV2	CASMRDTNQPQHF	TGTGCCAGCATGCGGGACACCAATCAGCCCCAGCATTTT
15	-	TRBJ2-3	-	TRBV7-2	CASSLGVVRTDTQYF	TGTGCCAGCAGCTTAGGGGTAGTGCGAACAGATACGCAGTATTTT
15	-	TRBJ2-7	TRBD2	TRBV7-2	CASSPGLARSYEQYF	TGTGCCAGCAGCCCGGGACTAGCGCGCTCCTACGAGCAGTACTTC
15	once	TRBJ2-7	TRBD1	TRBV28	CASSSLTGVSYEQYF	TGTGCCAGCAGTTCACTCACAGGGGTCTCCTACGAGCAGTACTTC
15	-	TRBJ2-1	TRBD2	TRBV27	CASSSPGLAANEQFF	TGTGCCAGCAGTTCGCCGGGACTAGCGGCCAATGAGCAGTTCTTC
15	-	TRBJ1-3	-	TRBV9	CASSHSRESGNTIYF	TGTGCCAGCAGCCATTCCCGAGAGTCTGGAAACACCATATATTTT
14	-	TRBJ2-7	TRBD1	TRBV6-5	CASSYGRGTYEQYF	TGTGCCAGCAGTTACGGCAGGGGGACCTACGAGCAGTACTTC
13	-	TRBJ2-7	TRBD2	TRBV6-5	CASGDSGNYEQYF	TGTGCCAGCGGGGATAGCGGGAATTACGAGCAGTACTTC
16	-	TRBJ2-2	TRBD2	TRBV7-2	CASSPRLAGGTGELFF	TGTGCCAGCAGCCCCCGACTAGCGGGGGGCACCGGGGAGCTGTTTTTT
12	-	TRBJ2-7	-	TRBV18	CASSPALAIQYF	TGTGCCAGCTCACCAGCCCTAGCGATCCAGTACTTC
13	-	TRBJ2-5	-	TRBV15	CATSRDTQETQYF	TGTGCCACCAGCAGAGACACCCAAGAGACCCAGTACTTC
14	-	TRBJ1-5	-	TRBV5-1	CASSPTPSNQPQHF	TGCGCCAGCAGCCCTACCCCTAGCAATCAGCCCCAGCATTTT
14	-	TRBJ2-5	TRBD1	TRBV19	CATKGTGIGETQYF	TGTGCCACCAAGGGGACAGGGATTGGAGAGACCCAGTACTTC
16	few	TRBJ1-4	TRBD1	TRBV27	CATLRVVRDRDEKLFF	TGTGCCACCCTCCGTGTAGTCCGGGACAGGGACGAAAAACTGTTTTTT
13	-	TRBJ2-7	-	TRBV5-1	CASSLGGTYEQYF	TGCGCCAGCAGCTTGGGGGGCACCTACGAGCAGTACTTC
15	-	TRBJ1-3	-	TRBV7-9	CASSTRGTTGNTIYF	TGTGCCAGCAGCACCCGGGGTACAACTGGAAACACCATATATTTT
11	-	TRBJ2-3	-	TRBV20-1	CSAVSGFTQYF	TGCAGTGCTGTTAGCGGTTTTACGCAGTATTTT
14	-	TRBJ1-1	-	TRBV5-4	CASSLTGGNTEAFF	TGTGCCAGCAGCTTGACGGGGGGCAACACTGAAGCTTTCTTT
14	-	TRBJ1-3	-	TRBV5-1	CASSLAGQGSTIYF	TGCGCCAGCAGCTTGGCCGGGCAGGGCAGCACCATATATTTT
11	few	TRBJ2-7	-	TRBV20-1	CSAGAAYEQYF	TGCAGTGCTGGGGCCGCCTACGAGCAGTACTTC
13	-	TRBJ2-7	-	TRBV2	CASRRDGSYEQYF	TGTGCCAGCAGGCGGGACGGATCCTACGAGCAGTACTTC
14	-	TRBJ1-1	-	TRBV6-6	CASSWSKGNTEAFF	TGTGCCAGCAGTTGGTCGAAAGGAAACACTGAAGCTTTCTTT
15	-	TRBJ2-7	-	TRBV6-5	CASTPRDSYSYEQYF	TGTGCCAGCACCCCCCGGGACTCCTACTCCTACGAGCAGTACTTC
14	once	TRBJ2-5	-	TRBV7-8	CASTPFGVGETQYF	TGTGCCAGCACCCCGTTCGGAGTCGGGGAGACCCAGTACTTC
15	-	TRBJ1-5	-	TRBV10-3	CAISESTGQGQPQHF	TGTGCCATCAGTGAGTCGACCGGGCAGGGTCAGCCCCAGCATTTT
16	-	TRBJ1-3	-	TRBV28	CASSSQGVGPGNTIYF	TGTGCCAGCAGTTCACAGGGAGTCGGCCCTGGAAACACCATATATTTT
15	-	TRBJ1-5	-	TRBV7-2	CASSLGTRENQPQHF	TGTGCCAGCAGCTTAGGCACCAGGGAGAATCAGCCCCAGCATTTT
14	-	TRBJ2-3	-	TRBV27	CASRRAGNTDTQYF	TGTGCCAGCCGCCGGGCGGGAAACACAGATACGCAGTATTTT